This paragraph covers one T cell receptor (beta chain) sequence. Its antigen is currently unknown. This specimen comes from a study of shared clonotypes between healthy human individuals. Study in general: Per-donor plates numbered three CD4 naive, three CD4 memory, two CD8 naive and one CD8 memory. Whole-study findings and limits: Sampling covered nothing but blood. Tissue TCR repertoires likely differ from those found in blood. Shared clonotypes: about 5.3% naive CD4, around 3.4% naive CD8, about 2.5% memory CD4, over 0.3% memory CD8.

CDR3 length equals 14 residues. Trimming cost V 3 bases and J 3 bases; bases outside gene matches: 3. Germline V gene data show CDR1 as PRHDT and CDR2 as FYEKMQ (reference sequence). Naive-designated CD8 cells lacked CD45RO, were positively enriched for CCR7, and omitted terminally differentiated effector memory CD45RA+ cells. Genomic DNA from each subset was divided evenly over several immunoSEQ plates. The data were produced by immunoSEQ multiplex PCR, yet TCRdb's version contains in-frame clones alone and is incomplete. The sample shows about 750,000 clones, roughly 92% of them seen only once. The rearrangement uses TRBV13 and TRBJ2-7; 9 bases line up with TRBD1. The material sequenced was naive CD8+ T cells sorted from blood. This TCR was recovered from a man under 40 in good health. In nucleotides, the CDR3 is TGTGCCAGCAGCTTCGAGGACAGGGGCTACGAGCAGTACTTC. Encoded protein: CASSFEDRGYEQYF. Full variable domain (missing parts from reference TRBV13 and TRBJ2-7): AAGVIQSPRHLIKEKRETATLKCYPIPRHDTVYWYQQGPGQDPQFLISFYEKMQSDKGSIPDRFSAQQFSDYHSELNMSSLELGDSALYFCASSFEDRGYEQYFGPGTRLTVT.